Each of the 21 T cell receptor beta chains below was sequenced from the same sample in a study of Tregs in tolerant kidney transplant recipients. Sequenced by immunoSEQ multiplex PCR; TCRdb stores in-frame clones only, minus some. The sample yields tens of thousands of clones, 75% to 95% seen once. The sequences come from Tregs from blood, collected before the transplant. The receptors were gathered from a human donor who received a combined kidney and bone marrow transplant.

The chain uses TRBV5-1 and TRBJ1-2, with 12 bases matching TRBD1. Germline assignment: CDR1 SGHRS and CDR2 YFSETQ. This CDR3 contains 14 residues. After removal of 4 bases from V and 4 bases from J, the junction contained 2 bases not matched to a gene. This chain's CDR3 is CASSVGQGAYGYTF. CDR3 DNA sequence: TGCGCCAGCAGCGTGGGACAGGGGGCCTATGGCTACACCTTC.

This chain uses TRBV6-5 with TRBJ2-7, with TRBD1 matching over 7 bases. Germline CDR1 reads MNHEY; CDR2 reads SVGAGI. After removal of 1 base from V and 7 bases from J, the junction contained 7 bases not matched to a gene. This CDR3 has 14 residues. CDR3 protein: CASSYLGTAGEQYF. For the CDR3, the DNA is TGTGCCAGCAGTTACTTGGGGACAGCAGGGGAGCAGTACTTC.

The chain carries TRBV7-8 and TRBJ2-4; D might be TRBD1 (6 bases). The CDR3 runs to 16 residues. Germline V gene data show CDR1 as SGHVS and CDR2 as FQNEAQ. Between the trimmed V and J ends, which lost 5 bases and 0 bases, there was a span of 14 bases. DNA for the CDR3: TGTGCCAGCAGCAACGGACAGTTACTAGCCAAAAACATTCAGTACTTC. It specifies CASSNGQLLAKNIQYF.

V gene TRBV4-2 combines with J gene TRBJ2-7; 8 bases fit TRBD2. CDR3 length: 16 amino acids. With 2 bases clipped from V and 4 bases from J, the junction kept 10 bases outside the gene matches. Per the germline V gene, CDR1 is LGHNA and CDR2 is YNFKEQ. CDR3 sequence reads: CASSQPVAGKKYEQYF. CDR3 coding DNA: TGTGCCAGCAGCCAACCGGTAGCGGGAAAAAAATACGAGCAGTACTTC.

The chain combines TRBV19 with TRBJ1-5, with TRBD1 identical over 11 bases. Germline assignment: CDR1 LNHDA and CDR2 SQIVND (reference sequence). The CDR3 spans 17 residues. V lost 4 bases, J lost 1 base, and 6 bases stayed unmatched. CDR3 sequence reads: CASSTPGTGGSNQPQHF. The DNA for the CDR3 is TGTGCCAGTAGTACCCCCGGGACAGGGGGGAGCAATCAGCCCCAGCATTTT.

This clone was seen a single time. CDR3 nucleotides: TGCGCCAGCAGCCAAGACCGTCCGGGACTAGGCTACAATGAGCAGTTCTTC. Its protein is CASSQDRPGLGYNEQFF. The chain carries TRBV4-3 and TRBJ2-1, with 8 bases matching TRBD2. CDR1 is LGHNA, CDR2 YSLEER, per germline. V shed 0 bases and J 3 bases; nucleotides not matched to a gene: 7. This CDR3 spans 17 amino acids.

This chain connects TRBV4-1 to TRBJ2-2; maybe TRBD1 (6 bases). The germline V gene encodes CDR1 MGHRA and CDR2 YSYEKL. V lost 2 bases and J 5 bases, leaving 18 bases between the germline ends. This CDR3 contains 17 residues. This CDR3 reads CASSQIPQGHLTGELFF. The CDR3, as DNA: TGCGCCAGCAGCCAAATCCCTCAGGGGCATCTGACCGGGGAGCTGTTTTTT.

The chain is built from TRBV30 and TRBJ2-2; unclear D gene. The ends were cut back, 5 bases at V and 0 bases at J, with 4 bases in the middle. Germline V lookup: CDR1 GTSNPN, CDR2 SVGIG (reference sequence). CDR3 length equals 12 residues. CDR3 sequence reads: CAWSANTGELFF. Written as DNA, the CDR3 is TGTGCCTGGTCTGCGAACACCGGGGAGCTGTTTTTT.

The rearrangement uses TRBV27 and TRBJ1-1; the match to TRBD1 covers 8 bases. Germline assignment: CDR1 MNHEY and CDR2 SMNVEV (reference sequence). Trimming at V came to 4 bases and at J to 5 bases, leaving 3 bases not matched to a gene. CDR3 length: 13 amino acids. CDR3 DNA: TGTGCCAGCAGTTCGGACAGGGTGACTGAAGCTTTCTTT. Encoded protein: CASSSDRVTEAFF.

The V and J genes are TRBV9 and TRBJ2-3; 10 nucleotides line up with TRBD2. This CDR3 has 16 amino acids. Unmatched junction bases numbered 5, after V lost 4 bases and J lost 0 bases. Germline V gene data show CDR1 as SGDLS and CDR2 as YYNGEE. CDR3 in DNA: TGTGCCAGCAGCTTCGGGACTAGCGAGAGCACAGATACGCAGTATTTT. Amino acid sequence: CASSFGTSESTDTQYF.

The chain uses TRBV6-5 and TRBJ1-4; TRBD1 agrees at 8 bases. The V gene end was trimmed by 2 bases and the J gene end by 7 bases; junction bases not matched to a gene: 6. The CDR3 sequence is 15 residues long. CDR1 and CDR2 from the germline V gene are MNHEY and SVGAGI. The CDR3 bases are TGTGCCAGCAGTTACACTCCGGGACAGGTTGAAAAACTGTTTTTT. This encodes CASSYTPGQVEKLFF.

V and J are TRBV6-5 and TRBJ2-1; TRBD2 aligns across 14 bases. The CDR3 length is 15 residues. Germline CDR1 and CDR2: MNHEY and SVGAGI. V lost 5 bases, J lost 7 bases, and 4 bases stayed unmatched. CDR3 in amino acids: CASSGTSGSRNEQFF. CDR3 in DNA: TGTGCCAGCAGTGGGACTAGCGGGAGCCGGAATGAGCAGTTCTTC.

The gene calls are TRBV2 and TRBJ1-1; tentatively, D is TRBD1 (5 bases). The germline V gene has CDR1 SNHLY and CDR2 FYNNEI. Deletions cut 6 bases from V and 0 bases from J, with 11 bases between. The CDR3 extends over 14 amino acids. The CDR3 is CASRWDGVNTEAFF. The CDR3 nucleotides are TGTGCCAGCAGATGGGACGGGGTGAACACTGAAGCTTTCTTT.

The J gene is TRBJ2-3, the V gene TRBV6-5, with a possible D match to TRBD2 (5 bases). Trimming stripped 4 bases from V and 8 bases from J, with 10 bases between. Germline lookup yields CDR1 MNHEY and CDR2 SVGAGI. This CDR3 comprises 12 residues. The CDR3: CASSSPAGTQYF. In nucleotides, the CDR3 is TGTGCCAGCAGTTCGCCGGCGGGTACGCAGTATTTT.

Only one count was recorded for this clone. The chain recombines TRBV9 with TRBJ2-6; 9 bases line up with TRBD1. There are 18 residues in the CDR3. Germline CDR1 reads SGDLS; CDR2 reads YYNGEE. V lost 0 bases and J lost 3; bases outside the gene matches: 7. The CDR3 DNA reads as TGTGCCAGCAGCGTAGCTTTGGGACAGGGATATGGGGCCAACGTCCTGACTTTC. Its protein product is CASSVALGQGYGANVLTF.

The gene calls are TRBV29-1 and TRBJ2-1, with 13 bases fitting TRBD2. V lost 7 bases and J lost 6; bases outside the gene matches: 3. The V gene's germline CDR1 is SQVTM and CDR2 ANQGSEA. This CDR3 spans 13 amino acids. CDR3 sequence (DNA): TGCAGCGCCCGGACTAGCGGGAGCAATGAGCAGTTCTTC. It specifies CSARTSGSNEQFF.

This clone was seen just once. The chain links TRBV10-3 to TRBJ1-1, with D maybe TRBD1 (6 bases). Trimming took off 10 bases at V and 2 bases at J, with 14 bases between the two ends. Germline V gene data show CDR1 as ENHRY and CDR2 as SYGVKD. The CDR3 length is 13 residues. CDR3 region: CASRGLENTEAFF. CDR3 in DNA: TGTGCCAGCCGGGGGCTAGAAAACACTGAAGCTTTCTTT.

The rearrangement uses TRBV5-1 and TRBJ1-3; D gene ambiguous. Germline CDR1 is SGHRS and CDR2 is YFSETQ. CDR3 size: 15 residues. The V end lost 0 bases, the J end lost 4 bases, and 11 bases lay between the germline ends. The CDR3 DNA reads as TGCGCCAGCAGCTTGGCACCCCGCGGCGGAAACACCATATATTTT. Protein sequence: CASSLAPRGGNTIYF.

Here the CDR3 reads CASSSGRTSYNSPLHF. The DNA of the CDR3 is TGTGCCAGCAGTTCGGGCAGGACGTCCTATAATTCACCCCTCCACTTT. The chain links TRBV6-6 to TRBJ1-6; D unclear. Deletions cut 4 bases from V and 1 base from J, with 11 bases between. The germline V gene encodes CDR1 MNHNY and CDR2 SVGAGI (reference sequence). The CDR3 spans 16 residues.

CDR3 residues: CASSLGLPEQFF. CDR3 sequence (DNA): TGCGCCAGCAGCTTGGGTCTACCGGAGCAGTTCTTC. The chain recombines TRBV5-1 with TRBJ2-1; D uncertain. This CDR3 spans 12 amino acids. Germline V gene lookup returns CDR1 SGHRS and CDR2 YFSETQ. Trimming pared 0 bases from V and 10 bases from J, leaving 8 bases between.

The rearrangement joins TRBV6-6 to TRBJ2-7, with D perhaps TRBD1 or TRBD2 (5 bases each). This CDR3 has 16 amino acids. V was pared by 4 bases and J by 2 bases, with 18 bases between. CDR1 is MNHNY, CDR2 SVGAGI, per germline (reference sequence). CDR3 amino acids: CASSSEYDGATYEQYF. As DNA, the CDR3 is TGTGCCAGCAGTTCCGAATACGACGGGGCAACCTACGAGCAGTACTTC.